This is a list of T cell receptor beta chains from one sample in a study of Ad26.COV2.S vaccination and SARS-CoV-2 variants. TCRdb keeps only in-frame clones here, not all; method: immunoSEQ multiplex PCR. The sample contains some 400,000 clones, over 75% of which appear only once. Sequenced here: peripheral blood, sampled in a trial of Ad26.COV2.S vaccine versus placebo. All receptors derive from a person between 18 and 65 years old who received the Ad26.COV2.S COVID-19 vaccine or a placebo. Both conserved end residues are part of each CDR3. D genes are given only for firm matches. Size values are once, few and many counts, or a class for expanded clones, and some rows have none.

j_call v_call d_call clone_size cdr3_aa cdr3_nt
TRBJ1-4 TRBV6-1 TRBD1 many CASSEDRGHGEKLFF TGTGCCAGCAGTGAAGACAGGGGTCACGGTGAAAAACTGTTTTTT
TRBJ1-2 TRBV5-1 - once CASNRDGNYGYTF TGCGCCAGCAATAGGGACGGAAACTATGGCTACACCTTC
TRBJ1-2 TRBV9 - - CASSSNNYGYTF TGTGCCAGCAGCTCCAACAACTATGGCTACACCTTC
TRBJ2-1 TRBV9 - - CASSVRDLEREQFF TGTGCCAGCAGCGTACGGGACCTCGAGAGGGAGCAGTTCTTC
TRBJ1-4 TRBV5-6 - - CASSLGANEKLFF TGTGCCAGCAGCCTAGGGGCTAATGAAAAACTGTTTTTT
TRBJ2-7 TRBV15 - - CATSRDRRGYYEQYF TGTGCCACCAGCAGAGACCGGCGCGGCTATTACGAGCAGTACTTC
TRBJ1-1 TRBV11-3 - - CASSLGGLTEAFF TGTGCCAGCAGCTTAGGAGGGTTGACTGAAGCTTTCTTT
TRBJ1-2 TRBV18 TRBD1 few CASSPPARGLGYTF TGTGCCAGCTCACCACCAGCCAGGGGGCTTGGCTACACCTTC
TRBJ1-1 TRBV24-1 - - CATSPRGNTEAFF TGTGCCACCAGTCCCAGAGGGAACACTGAAGCTTTCTTT
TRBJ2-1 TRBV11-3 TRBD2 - CASSSGLAGGPYNEQFF TGTGCCAGCAGCTCGGGACTAGCGGGAGGCCCCTACAATGAGCAGTTCTTC
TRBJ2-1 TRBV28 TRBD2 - CASSLGGRGDEQFF TGTGCCAGCAGTTTAGGCGGGAGGGGGGATGAGCAGTTCTTC
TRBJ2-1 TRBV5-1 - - CASSLSLAVTYNEQFF TGCGCCAGCAGCTTGTCACTAGCTGTCACCTACAATGAGCAGTTCTTC
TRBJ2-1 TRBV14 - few CASSQVATARNEQFF TGTGCCAGCAGCCAAGTGGCCACAGCGAGGAATGAGCAGTTCTTC
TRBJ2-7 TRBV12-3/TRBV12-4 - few CASSFGSPYEQYF TGTGCCAGCAGTTTTGGGAGTCCCTACGAGCAGTACTTC
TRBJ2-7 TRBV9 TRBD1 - CASSVGGQGANEQYF TGTGCCAGCAGCGTAGGGGGACAGGGGGCAAACGAGCAGTACTTC
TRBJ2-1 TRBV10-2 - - CASNDLGNEQFF TGCGCCAGCAACGACCTTGGAAATGAGCAGTTCTTC
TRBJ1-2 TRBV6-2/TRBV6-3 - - CASSDPLTGGYTF TGTGCCAGCAGTGACCCTCTCACAGGAGGCTACACCTTC
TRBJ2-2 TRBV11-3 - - CASSLVTGELFF TGTGCCAGCAGCTTAGTTACCGGGGAGCTGTTTTTT
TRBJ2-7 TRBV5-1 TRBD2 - CASSLLAGGYEQYF TGCGCCAGCAGCTTGTTGGCGGGAGGCTACGAGCAGTACTTC
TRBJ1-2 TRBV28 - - CASSTPVGPYGYTF TGTGCCAGCAGCACCCCCGTGGGGCCCTATGGCTACACCTTC
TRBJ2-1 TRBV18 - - CASSPTGGFRSNEQFF TGTGCCAGCTCCCCGACTGGGGGGTTCCGATCCAATGAGCAGTTCTTC
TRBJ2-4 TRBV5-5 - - CASSLVGGGLTKNIQYF TGTGCCAGCAGCTTGGTTGGAGGGGGCCTTACCAAAAACATTCAGTACTTC
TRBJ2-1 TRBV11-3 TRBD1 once CASSSFTGGAYNEQFF TGTGCCAGCAGCTCCTTTACAGGGGGCGCCTACAATGAGCAGTTCTTC
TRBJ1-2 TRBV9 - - CASRSGSGYTF TGTGCCAGCAGGTCCGGGAGTGGCTACACCTTC
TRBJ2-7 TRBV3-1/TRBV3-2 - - CASSRTTGSLREQYF TGTGCCAGCAGCCGAACGACAGGTAGCCTACGGGAGCAGTACTTC
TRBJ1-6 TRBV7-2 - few CASSTTNSPLHF TGTGCCAGCAGCACGACCAATTCACCCCTCCACTTT
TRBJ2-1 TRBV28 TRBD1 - CASSTPVRDRELNEQFF TGTGCCAGCAGTACCCCCGTCCGGGACAGGGAACTCAATGAGCAGTTCTTC
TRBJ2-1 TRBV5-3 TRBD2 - CARSSQPLIAGCSYNEQFF TGTGCCAGAAGCTCCCAACCTTTGATAGCGGGCTGCTCCTACAATGAGCAGTTCTTC
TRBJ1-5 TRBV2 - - CASRGGTSSNQPQHF TGTGCCAGCAGGGGGGGGACTTCTAGCAATCAGCCCCAGCATTTT
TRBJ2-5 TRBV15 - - CATSRESQGAMGQYF TGTGCCACCAGCAGAGAATCGCAGGGCGCAATGGGCCAGTACTTC
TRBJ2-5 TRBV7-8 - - CASSIYGFQETQYF TGTGCCAGCAGCATCTACGGCTTCCAAGAGACCCAGTACTTC
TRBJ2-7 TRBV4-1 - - CASSQETGRLEQYF TGCGCCAGCAGCCAAGAAACAGGGCGACTCGAGCAGTACTTC
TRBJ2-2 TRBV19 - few CASTATAGELFF TGTGCCAGTACAGCGACCGCCGGGGAGCTGTTTTTT
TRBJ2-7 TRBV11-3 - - CASNLTGGGYEQYF TGTGCCAGCAACCTGACAGGTGGTGGCTACGAGCAGTACTTC
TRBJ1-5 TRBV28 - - CASSFLLGVNQPQHF TGTGCCAGCAGTTTCCTGTTAGGGGTCAATCAGCCCCAGCATTTT
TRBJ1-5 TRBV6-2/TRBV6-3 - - CASSGAGPQHF TGTGCCAGCAGTGGCGCGGGACCCCAGCATTTT
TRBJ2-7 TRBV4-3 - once CASSQDRGSEQYF TGCGCCAGCAGCCAAGATCGGGGATCCGAGCAGTACTTC
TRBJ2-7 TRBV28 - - CASSLTGFSYEQYF TGTGCCAGCAGTTTGACCGGTTTCTCCTACGAGCAGTACTTC
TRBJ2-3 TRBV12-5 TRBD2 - CASGLGLAHSTDTQYF TGTGCTAGTGGCCTCGGACTAGCGCATAGCACAGATACGCAGTATTTT
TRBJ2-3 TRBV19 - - CASKRTASTDTQYF TGTGCCAGTAAAAGGACAGCGAGCACAGATACGCAGTATTTT
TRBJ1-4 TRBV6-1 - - CASSEESWQRLGGNEKLFF TGTGCCAGCAGTGAAGAAAGTTGGCAGCGGCTAGGCGGTAATGAAAAACTGTTTTTT
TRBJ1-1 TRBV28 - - CASSLPTAGAFF TGTGCCAGCAGTTTACCCACAGCGGGAGCTTTCTTT
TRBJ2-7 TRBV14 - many CASSQVPEGEQYF TGTGCCAGCAGCCAAGTACCTGAGGGCGAGCAGTACTTC
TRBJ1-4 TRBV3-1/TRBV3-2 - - CASSQGDSPLSNEKLFF TGTGCCAGCAGCCAAGGCGACAGTCCCCTATCTAATGAAAAACTGTTTTTT
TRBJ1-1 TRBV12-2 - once CASRLTLRKKFGAFF TGTGCAAGTCGCCTGACCTTGAGGAAGAAATTCGGGGCTTTCTTT
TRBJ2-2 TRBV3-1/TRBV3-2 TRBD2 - CASSATSPGTGELFF TGTGCCAGCAGCGCGACTAGCCCTGGTACCGGGGAGCTGTTTTTT
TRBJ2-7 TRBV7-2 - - CASSPQGGYEQYF TGTGCCAGCAGTCCACAGGGAGGCTACGAGCAGTACTTC
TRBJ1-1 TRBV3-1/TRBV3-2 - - CASSQDGRVRAFF TGTGCCAGCAGCCAAGATGGGCGGGTGAGGGCTTTCTTT
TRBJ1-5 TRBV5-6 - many CASSLAGDSNQPQHF TGTGCCAGCAGCTTGGCGGGGGATAGCAATCAGCCCCAGCATTTT
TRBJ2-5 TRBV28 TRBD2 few CVSTSGSLTETQYF TGTGTTTCGACTAGCGGGAGTCTCACGGAGACCCAGTACTTC
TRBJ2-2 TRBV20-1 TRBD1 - CSASRAGTGATGELFF TGCAGTGCTAGTAGAGCCGGGACAGGGGCGACCGGGGAGCTGTTTTTT
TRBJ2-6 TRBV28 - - CASSFTGSGANVLTF TGTGCCAGCAGTTTTACGGGGTCTGGGGCCAACGTCCTGACTTTC
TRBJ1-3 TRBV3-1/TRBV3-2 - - CASSQGAPGSGNTIYF TGTGCCAGCAGCCAAGGAGCCCCGGGCAGTGGAAACACCATATATTTT
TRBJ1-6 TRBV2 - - CASAENSYNSPLHF TGTGCCAGCGCAGAGAACTCCTATAATTCACCCCTCCACTTT
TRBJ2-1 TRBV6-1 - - CASSVIRASLGNEQFF TGTGCCAGCAGTGTAATCCGGGCTTCCTTGGGGAATGAGCAGTTCTTC
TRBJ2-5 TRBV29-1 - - CSVESARAPGRTQYF TGCAGCGTTGAGAGTGCCCGGGCCCCCGGGCGGACCCAGTACTTC
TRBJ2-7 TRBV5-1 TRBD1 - CASSNSGTGLFYEQYF TGCGCCAGCAGCAATTCCGGGACAGGCCTCTTTTACGAGCAGTACTTC
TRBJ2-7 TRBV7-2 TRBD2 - CASSLAASGSYEQYF TGTGCCAGCAGCTTAGCGGCTAGCGGGAGTTACGAGCAGTACTTC